This T cell receptor beta chain came from a study of blood T cell repertoires in COVID-19. Overall study: Material from acute and convalescent COVID-19 was sourced from the United States, Italy and Spain. T cells, B-cell-depleted T cells, or PBMCs supplied cDNA or gDNA.

Per the authors' pipeline: Nucleated cell number was recorded as an estimate derived from reference gene primer amplification. TCRdb's table, derived via immunoSEQ multiplex PCR, lists solely in-frame clones and lacks some. The V and J calls and clone size were taken over from that table, and D and trimming were inferred from the DNA. The table shows around 64,000 clones, with roughly 90% occurring only once. Per the germline V gene, CDR1 is MDHEN and CDR2 is SYDVKM. The CDR3 is 16 amino acids. With 5 bases removed from V and 0 bases from J, the gap between germline ends came to 14 bases. The TCR was taken from a human donor in a cohort sampled during active COVID-19. Sequencing used peripheral blood. The chain carries TRBV28 and TRBJ2-1, with TRBD1 as a possible D gene (5 bases). The CDR3: CASSGASSGSYNEQFF. The CDR3 DNA sequence: TGTGCCAGCAGTGGGGCATCGTCAGGCTCCTACAATGAGCAGTTCTTC.